The 2 T cell receptor beta chains listed next were all sequenced from one sample in a study of shared clonotypes between healthy human individuals. TCRdb's copy holds only in-frame clones and misses some; the assay was immunoSEQ multiplex PCR. The sample comprises over 300,000 clones, about nine tenths of which are singletons, and around 16% rests with the top ten. Sequencing input: memory CD8+ T cells sorted from blood. Subset described: CD45RO+ cells pooled with CCR7-negative TemRA cells. The receptor source for this set is a man aged 18 to 29 in good health.

This chain joins TRBV6-1 and TRBJ2-5; D not resolved. The CDR3 is made up of 12 amino acids. Trimming removed 10 bases at V and 4 bases at J, with 13 bases between. In germline, CDR1 is MNHNS, CDR2 SASEGT. The CDR3 DNA is TGTGCCACCCTGGAAGAGGCAGAGACCCAGTACTTC. It yields the protein CATLEEAETQYF.

The chain recombines TRBV2 with TRBJ2-7, with a weak D call TRBD1 (5 bases). Germline CDR1 is SNHLY and CDR2 is FYNNEI. V dropped 6 bases and J dropped 6 bases, with 12 bases sitting between them. CDR3 length: 12 amino acids. The CDR3 loop is CASRYRRPEQYF. The DNA for the CDR3 is TGTGCCAGCAGGTACAGGAGACCCGAGCAGTACTTC.